This T cell receptor (beta chain) was sequenced during a study of early T cells in non-severe SARS-CoV-2 infection. Unique molecular identifiers were added to individual cDNA molecules. Using its own MiXCR run on the 5' RACE reads, TCRdb lists one record per CDR3 protein. This repertoire shows fewer than 30,000 distinct CDR3 sequences, 4.3% found once; its top ten account for 15% to 19%. Study-wide results and caveats: Sequences matched to VDJdb favored anti-spike CD8 responses, while private and CD4 specificities were missed.

V dropped 0 bases and J dropped 2 bases, with 10 bases sitting between them. CDR3 length: 16 residues. Germline CDR1 and CDR2: MNHEY and SVGAGI. Notes on this clonotype: Antigen: not known.

Sequenced input: whole blood. The rearrangement uses TRBV6-5 and TRBJ1-4; possibly TRBD1 for D (6 bases). This TCR came from an adult who was a healthcare worker with PCR-confirmed SARS-CoV-2 infection or an uninfected control (not recorded which). CDR3 in DNA: TGTGCCAGCAGTTACTCCGGGGGGGGCACTAATGAAAAACTGTTTTTT. This sequence encodes CASSYSGGGTNEKLFF.